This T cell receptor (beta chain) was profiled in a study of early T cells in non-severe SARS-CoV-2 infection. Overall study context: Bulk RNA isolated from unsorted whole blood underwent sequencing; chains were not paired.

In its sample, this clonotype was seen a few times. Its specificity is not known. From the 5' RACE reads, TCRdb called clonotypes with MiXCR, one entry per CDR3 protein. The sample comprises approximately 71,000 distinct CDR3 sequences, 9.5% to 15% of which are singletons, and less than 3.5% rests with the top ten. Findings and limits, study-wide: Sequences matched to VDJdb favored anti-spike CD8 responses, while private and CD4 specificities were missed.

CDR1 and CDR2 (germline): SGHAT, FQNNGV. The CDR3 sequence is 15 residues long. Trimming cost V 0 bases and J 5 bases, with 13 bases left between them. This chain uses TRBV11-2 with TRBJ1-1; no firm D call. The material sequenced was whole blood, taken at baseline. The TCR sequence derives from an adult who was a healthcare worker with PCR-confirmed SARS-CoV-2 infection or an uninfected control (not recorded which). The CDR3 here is CASSLEVQAQTEAFF. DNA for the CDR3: TGTGCCAGCAGCTTAGAAGTGCAGGCCCAAACTGAAGCTTTCTTT.